The rows below give T cell receptor beta chains drawn from one sample of a study of early T cells in non-severe SARS-CoV-2 infection. Via MiXCR, TCRdb re-called the 5' RACE reads, giving one row per CDR3 protein. Counted here are 30,000 or so distinct CDR3 sequences, 5.5% to 7% occurring once; the ten biggest clones make up more than 3.5%. Specimen: whole blood. These receptors originate from an adult who was a healthcare worker with PCR-confirmed SARS-CoV-2 infection or an uninfected control (not recorded which). The CDR3 runs from the conserved cysteine through the conserved F or W. Fields, in order: clone size, D gene, V gene, J gene, CDR3 protein, CDR3 DNA. D genes are given only for firm matches. The size of a clone is reported for some rows only, either as once, few or many, or as a class for expanded clones.

>many|-|TRBV2|TRBJ1-2
CASRILGMDTF
TGTGCCAGCAGAATCTTGGGCATGGACACCTTC
>many|-|TRBV3-1|TRBJ2-6
CASSQEYGANVLTF
TGTGCCAGCAGCCAAGAATACGGGGCCAACGTCCTGACTTTC
>many|TRBD1|TRBV25-1|TRBJ2-7
CASSRRDRVSLVDEQYF
TGTGCCAGCAGTCGGAGGGACAGGGTTTCTCTAGTCGACGAGCAGTACTTC
>few|-|TRBV5-1|TRBJ2-2
CASSSVFSNTGELFF
TGCGCCAGCAGCTCGGTATTCTCGAACACCGGGGAGCTGTTTTTT
>many|-|TRBV24-1|TRBJ2-2
CATSRTGILGELFF
TGTGCCACCAGTCGAACAGGGATATTGGGGGAGCTGTTTTTT
>many|TRBD1|TRBV27|TRBJ2-1
CASGISGGAYNEQFF
TGTGCCAGCGGCATCTCAGGGGGCGCCTACAATGAGCAGTTCTTC
>many|TRBD2|TRBV4-2|TRBJ2-3
CASSQDGTSGRAGTDTQYF
TGTGCCAGCAGCCAAGACGGGACTAGCGGGAGGGCGGGCACAGATACGCAGTATTTT
>-|-|TRBV15|TRBJ2-3
CATSGDLPTDTQYF
TGTGCCACCAGCGGAGATCTTCCCACAGATACGCAGTATTTT
>many|-|TRBV20-1|TRBJ1-4
CSAREYGRLDEKLFF
TGCAGTGCTAGAGAATATGGGCGTCTGGATGAAAAACTGTTTTTT
>many|TRBD1|TRBV27|TRBJ2-1
CASGRQGVIYNEQFF
TGTGCCAGCGGTAGACAGGGGGTAATCTACAATGAGCAGTTCTTC
>many|-|TRBV25-1|TRBJ2-7
CASMDTGLSYEQYF
TGTGCCAGCATGGATACAGGGCTGTCCTACGAGCAGTACTTC
>many|TRBD2|TRBV13|TRBJ2-1
CASSPVGLPTYEQFF
TGTGCCAGCAGCCCCGTGGGACTACCCACCTATGAGCAGTTCTTC
>many|-|TRBV5-1|TRBJ2-3
CASSYGHSDTQYF
TGCGCCAGCAGCTATGGACATTCAGATACGCAGTATTTT
>many|-|TRBV5-6|TRBJ1-5
CASSLGAENSNQPQHF
TGTGCCAGCAGCTTGGGGGCGGAAAATAGCAATCAGCCCCAGCATTTT
>few|-|TRBV28|TRBJ2-7
CASSFGPPGEQYF
TGTGCCAGCAGTTTCGGGCCCCCGGGGGAGCAGTACTTC
>many|TRBD1|TRBV11-3|TRBJ1-3
CASSLGAGTGDSGNTIYF
TGTGCCAGCAGCTTAGGTGCCGGGACAGGGGACTCTGGAAACACCATATATTTT
>-|-|TRBV5-5|TRBJ1-3
CASSPLGGSGNTIYF
TGTGCCAGCAGCCCTCTTGGAGGTTCTGGAAACACCATATATTTT
>few|-|TRBV19|TRBJ2-2
CASGDTPNTGELFF
TGTGCCAGTGGGGACACACCGAACACCGGGGAGCTGTTTTTT
>-|-|TRBV3-1|TRBJ2-1
CASSQRRRTPGGTNEQFF
TGTGCCAGCAGCCAACGCCGTCGGACTCCCGGGGGAACCAATGAGCAGTTCTTC
>many|TRBD2|TRBV14|TRBJ2-7
CASSPGVKLAGYEQYF
TGTGCCAGCAGCCCAGGGGTAAAACTAGCGGGTTACGAGCAGTACTTC
>many|-|TRBV20-1|TRBJ2-3
CSASWRGGTDTQYF
TGCAGTGCTAGCTGGCGGGGAGGCACAGATACGCAGTATTTT
>many|-|TRBV7-6|TRBJ2-1
CASSLEIANEQFF
TGTGCCAGCAGCTTAGAGATAGCGAATGAGCAGTTCTTC
>few|-|TRBV4-1|TRBJ1-2
CASSSNPWADYGYTF
TGCGCCAGCAGCTCTAACCCCTGGGCTGACTATGGCTACACCTTC
>few|-|TRBV20-1|TRBJ2-7
CSARDRGRDYSYEQYF
TGCAGTGCTAGAGATCGAGGCCGGGATTATTCCTACGAGCAGTACTTC
>many|-|TRBV11-2|TRBJ2-7
CASSWDTGPREQYF
TGTGCCAGCAGCTGGGACACGGGGCCTAGAGAGCAGTACTTC
>-|TRBD2|TRBV19|TRBJ2-2
CASTPGLAGTGELFF
TGTGCCAGTACCCCGGGACTAGCGGGAACCGGGGAGCTGTTTTTT
>many|TRBD1|TRBV6-7|TRBJ2-3
CASSRQGAREDTQYF
TGTGCCAGCAGTAGACAGGGGGCTCGGGAAGATACGCAGTATTTT
>-|-|TRBV19|TRBJ2-4
CACGGARENIQYF
TGTGCCTGTGGAGGGGCTCGGGAGAACATTCAGTACTTC
>many|-|TRBV27|TRBJ2-3
CASSRTNRNSGTDTQYF
TGTGCCAGCAGCCGGACCAATAGGAATAGCGGCACAGATACGCAGTATTTT
>many|-|TRBV11-2|TRBJ2-5
CASSLAETQYF
TGTGCCAGCAGCTTAGCAGAGACCCAGTACTTC
>few|TRBD2|TRBV11-2|TRBJ2-5
CASSSGLGGQETQYF
TGTGCCAGCAGCTCCGGACTAGGAGGCCAAGAGACCCAGTACTTC
>many|-|TRBV12-3/TRBV12-4|TRBJ2-3
CASSSTDTQYF
TGTGCCAGCAGTAGCACAGATACGCAGTATTTT
>many|TRBD2|TRBV7-6|TRBJ2-2
CASSPEVAGSGELFF
TGTGCCAGCAGCCCAGAAGTAGCGGGAAGCGGGGAGCTGTTTTTT
>many|-|TRBV10-3|TRBJ2-7
CAISDRLIIANSYEQYF
TGTGCCATCAGTGACCGTCTCATCATAGCGAACTCCTACGAGCAGTACTTC
>many|TRBD2|TRBV20-1|TRBJ2-3
CSADHGLAGTTDTQYF
TGCAGTGCTGACCATGGACTAGCGGGGACCACAGATACGCAGTATTTT
>few|TRBD2|TRBV20-1|TRBJ2-1
CSLPAGGRYNEQFF
TGCAGTCTCCCAGCGGGAGGCCGATACAATGAGCAGTTCTTC
>many|TRBD1|TRBV6-5|TRBJ2-5
CASSYESGQGHRGEQYF
TGTGCCAGCAGTTACGAATCCGGACAGGGACATCGCGGGGAACAGTACTTC
>few|-|TRBV5-1|TRBJ1-2
CASSLSSGVLDGYTF
TGCGCCAGCAGCTTGTCCTCAGGGGTACTGGATGGCTACACCTTC
>many|TRBD2|TRBV7-9|TRBJ2-7
CASSPGSPSGSISYEQYF
TGTGCCAGCAGCCCAGGGTCCCCTAGCGGGAGTATTTCCTACGAGCAGTACTTC
>many|-|TRBV20-1|TRBJ1-1
CSAYKDRSGGEAFF
TGCAGTGCCTACAAAGACCGTTCCGGAGGGGAAGCTTTCTTT
>many|TRBD2|TRBV7-7|TRBJ2-3
CATGLAGATDTQYF
TGTGCTACCGGGCTAGCGGGAGCGACAGATACGCAGTATTTT
>-|TRBD1|TRBV28|TRBJ2-4
CASGRDRVGIQYF
TGTGCCAGCGGACGGGACAGGGTAGGCATTCAGTACTTC
>-|-|TRBV12-3/TRBV12-4|TRBJ1-6
CASSLLGNNSPLHF
TGTGCCAGCAGTTTATTGGGTAACAATTCACCCCTCCACTTT
>few|-|TRBV28|TRBJ2-5
CASSQSVLQETQYF
TGTGCCAGCAGTCAGTCAGTTCTCCAAGAGACCCAGTACTTC
>-|TRBD1|TRBV5-4|TRBJ1-1
CASSWTGTEAFF
TGTGCCAGCAGCTGGACAGGGACTGAAGCTTTCTTT
>many|-|TRBV4-1|TRBJ1-2
CASSQETWNYGYTF
TGCGCCAGCAGCCAGGAAACATGGAACTATGGCTACACCTTC
>medium-sized|-|TRBV7-9|TRBJ2-1
CASTAPTGTSSYNEQFF
TGTGCCAGCACCGCCCCTACCGGGACAAGCTCCTACAATGAGCAGTTCTTC
>many|-|TRBV7-8|TRBJ2-1
CASSLSNEQFF
TGTGCCAGCAGCTTAAGCAATGAGCAGTTCTTC